This TCR beta chain was sequenced during a study of blood T cell repertoires in COVID-19. Overall study: The origin of the acute and convalescent COVID-19 samples was the United States, Italy and Spain.

As processed by the authors: Counts of nucleated cells, estimated from reference gene primer amplification, were obtained. Here immunoSEQ multiplex PCR was the method, and the copy in TCRdb shows in-frame clones only, minus some. The V and J calls and clone size come from that table; D and trimming were worked out from the DNA. The profile shows 97,000 or so clones, 81% of them singletons. The germline gives CDR1 ENHRY, CDR2 SYGVKD. This CDR3 is built from 17 residues. Trimming took off 5 bases at V and 3 bases at J, with 22 bases between the two ends. Specimen: peripheral blood. This chain connects TRBV10-3 to TRBJ1-1; D perhaps matches TRBD1 (5 bases). This TCR derives from a man in his 60s with acute or convalescent COVID-19. CDR3 region: CAISTIPQTRGDTEAFF. The CDR3 DNA reads as TGTGCCATCAGTACCATTCCACAGACCCGGGGGGACACTGAAGCTTTCTTT.